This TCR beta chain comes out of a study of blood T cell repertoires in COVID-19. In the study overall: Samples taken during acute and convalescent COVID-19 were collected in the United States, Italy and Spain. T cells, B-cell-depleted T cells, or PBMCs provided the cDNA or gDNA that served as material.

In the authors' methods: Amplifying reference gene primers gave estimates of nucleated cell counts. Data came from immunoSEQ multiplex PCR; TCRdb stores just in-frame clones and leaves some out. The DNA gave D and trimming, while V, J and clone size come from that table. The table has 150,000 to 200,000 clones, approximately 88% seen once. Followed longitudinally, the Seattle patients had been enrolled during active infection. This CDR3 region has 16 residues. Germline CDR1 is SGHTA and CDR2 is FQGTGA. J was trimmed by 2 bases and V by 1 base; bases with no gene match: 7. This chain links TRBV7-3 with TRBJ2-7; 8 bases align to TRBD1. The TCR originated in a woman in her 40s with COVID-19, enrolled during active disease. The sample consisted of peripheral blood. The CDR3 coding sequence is TGTGCCAGCAGCTTAAACCCGACAGGGGCGGCCTACGAGCAGTACTTC. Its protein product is CASSLNPTGAAYEQYF.